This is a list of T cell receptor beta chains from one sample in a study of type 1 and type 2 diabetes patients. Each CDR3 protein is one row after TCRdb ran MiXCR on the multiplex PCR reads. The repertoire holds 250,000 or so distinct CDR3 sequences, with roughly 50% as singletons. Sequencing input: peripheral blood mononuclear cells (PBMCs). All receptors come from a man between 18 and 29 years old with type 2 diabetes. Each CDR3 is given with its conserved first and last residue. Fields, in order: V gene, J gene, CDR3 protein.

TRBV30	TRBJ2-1	CAWIGLAGRSSYNEQFF
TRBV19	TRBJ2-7	CASSTGTSGRREQYF
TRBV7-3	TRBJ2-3	CASSRGGSTDTQYF
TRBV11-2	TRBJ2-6	CASSLGRGHSGANVLTF
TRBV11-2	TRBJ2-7	CASSRFFRGASVHEQYF
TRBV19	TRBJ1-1	CASSINASPWTEAFF
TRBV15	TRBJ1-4	CAASSETVGRVSEKLFF
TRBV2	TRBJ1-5	CASRVTGSNQPQHF
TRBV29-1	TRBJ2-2	CSVEEGTTVNTGELFF
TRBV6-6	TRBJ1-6	CASSYPTTGQTNSPLHF
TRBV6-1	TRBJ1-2	CASSSRTGLGYTF
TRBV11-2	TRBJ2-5	CASSSVGTQYF
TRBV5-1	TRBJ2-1	CASSPHGSGYNEQFF
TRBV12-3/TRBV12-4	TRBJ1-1	CASRPLGTEAFF
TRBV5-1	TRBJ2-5	CASSSTSGRQETQYF
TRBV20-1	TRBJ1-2	CSPRQIPDGYTF
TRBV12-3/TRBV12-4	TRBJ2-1	CASSFESGRAHNEQFF
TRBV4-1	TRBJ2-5	CASSKGREGRETQYF
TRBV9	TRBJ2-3	CASSAVGGTQYF
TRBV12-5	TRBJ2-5	CASGLQGQYKETQYF
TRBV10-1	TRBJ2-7	CASSDPGRAYEQYF
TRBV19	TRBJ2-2	CASSMAHPGELFF
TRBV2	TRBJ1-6	CASSVGTGTLNSPLHF
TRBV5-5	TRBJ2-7	CASSLDRAEEQYF
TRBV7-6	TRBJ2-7	CASSFETPGEQYF
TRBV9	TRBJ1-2	CASSDVGSNYGYTF
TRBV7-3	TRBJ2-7	CASSSTRGLAHEQYF
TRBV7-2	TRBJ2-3	CASSRSGADTQYF
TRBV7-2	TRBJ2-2	CASSPLTGPDTGELFF
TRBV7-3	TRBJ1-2	CASQRDRPNYGYTF
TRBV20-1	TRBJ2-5	CSGDLWATQYF
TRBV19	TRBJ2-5	CASSIGYRTFQETQYF